Given below is one T cell receptor (beta chain) in context. Data came from immunoSEQ multiplex PCR; TCRdb stores just in-frame clones and leaves some out. The sample contains fewer than 40,000 clones, more than 85% of which appear only once. This specimen comes from a study of OX40 agonist ivuxolimab in advanced cancers. Germline values: CDR1 SGDLS, CDR2 YYNGEE. The CDR3 has 14 residues. Trimming cost V 1 base and J 6 bases, with 8 bases left between them. The chain has TRBV9 and TRBJ1-6, with D unclear. The receptor's source is an adult with an advanced solid tumor such as melanoma, head and neck, liver or kidney cancer. The sample was CD4+ or CD8+ T cells sorted from blood, taken in a trial of the OX40 agonist ivuxolimab. The CDR3 nucleotides are TGTGCCAGCAGCGTAAAGGGTTCTAATTCACCCCTCCACTTT. It codes for CASSVKGSNSPLHF.